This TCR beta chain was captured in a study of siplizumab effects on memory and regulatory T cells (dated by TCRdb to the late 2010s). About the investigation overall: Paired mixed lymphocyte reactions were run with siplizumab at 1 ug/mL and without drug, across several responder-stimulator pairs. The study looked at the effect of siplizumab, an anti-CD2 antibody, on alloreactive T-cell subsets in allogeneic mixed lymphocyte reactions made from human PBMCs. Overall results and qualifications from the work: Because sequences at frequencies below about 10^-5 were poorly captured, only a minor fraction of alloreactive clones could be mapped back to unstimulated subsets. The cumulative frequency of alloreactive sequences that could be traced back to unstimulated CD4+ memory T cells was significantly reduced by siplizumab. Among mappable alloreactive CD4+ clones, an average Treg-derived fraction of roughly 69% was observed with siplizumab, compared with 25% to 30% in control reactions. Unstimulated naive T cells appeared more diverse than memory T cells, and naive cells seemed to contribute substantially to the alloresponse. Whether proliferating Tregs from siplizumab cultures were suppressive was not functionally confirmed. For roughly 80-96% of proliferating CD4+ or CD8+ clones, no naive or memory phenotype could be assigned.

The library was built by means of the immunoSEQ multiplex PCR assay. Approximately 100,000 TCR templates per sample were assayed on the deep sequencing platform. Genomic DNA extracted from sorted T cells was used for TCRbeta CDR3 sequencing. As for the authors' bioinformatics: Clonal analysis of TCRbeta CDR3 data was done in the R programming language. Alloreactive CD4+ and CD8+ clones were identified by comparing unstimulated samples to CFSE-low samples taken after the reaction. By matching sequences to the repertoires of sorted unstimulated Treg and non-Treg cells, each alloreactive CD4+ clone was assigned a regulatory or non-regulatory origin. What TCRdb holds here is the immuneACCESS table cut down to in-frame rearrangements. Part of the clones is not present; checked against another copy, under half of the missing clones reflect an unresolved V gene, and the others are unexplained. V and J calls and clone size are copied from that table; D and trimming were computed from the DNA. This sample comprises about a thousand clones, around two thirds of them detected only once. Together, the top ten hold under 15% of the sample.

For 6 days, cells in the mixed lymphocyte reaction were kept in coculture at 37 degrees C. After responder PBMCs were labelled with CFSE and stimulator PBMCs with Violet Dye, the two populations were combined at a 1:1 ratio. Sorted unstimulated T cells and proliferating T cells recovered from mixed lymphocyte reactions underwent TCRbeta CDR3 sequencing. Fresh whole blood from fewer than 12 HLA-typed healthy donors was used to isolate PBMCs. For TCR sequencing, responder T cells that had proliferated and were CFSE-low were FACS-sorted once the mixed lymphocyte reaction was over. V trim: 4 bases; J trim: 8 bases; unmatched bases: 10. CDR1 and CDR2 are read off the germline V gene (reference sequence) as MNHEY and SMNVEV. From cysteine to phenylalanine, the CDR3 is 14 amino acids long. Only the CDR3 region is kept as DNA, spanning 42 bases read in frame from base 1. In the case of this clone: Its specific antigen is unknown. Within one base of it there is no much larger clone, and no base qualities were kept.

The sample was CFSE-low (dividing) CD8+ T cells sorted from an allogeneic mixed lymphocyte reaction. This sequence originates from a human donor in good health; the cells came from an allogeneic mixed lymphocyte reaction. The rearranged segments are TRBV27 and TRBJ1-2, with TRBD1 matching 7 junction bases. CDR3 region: CASSYLQGTDGYTF. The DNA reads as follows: TGTGCCAGCAGTTACCTACAGGGGACAGACGGCTACACCTTC.